The source of this T cell receptor (beta chain) is a study of OX40 agonist ivuxolimab in advanced cancers. The V end was cut by 0 bases, the J end by 3 bases, with 12 bases between. The CDR3 is made up of 15 amino acids. Germline V CDR1 and CDR2: SGDLS, YYNGEE. This clone was detected once. Sequencing used immunoSEQ multiplex PCR; TCRdb keeps in-frame clones, though not all of them. The table shows approximately 82,000 clones, with 80% to 90% occurring only once. The receptor comes from an adult with an advanced solid tumor such as melanoma, head and neck, liver or kidney cancer. The chain combines TRBV9 with TRBJ1-1, with D possibly being TRBD1 (5 bases). The starting material was CD4+ or CD8+ T cells sorted from blood, obtained in a trial of the OX40 agonist ivuxolimab. The CDR3 reads CASSVAIGTDTEAFF. CDR3 nucleotides: TGTGCCAGCAGCGTAGCTATAGGGACGGACACTGAAGCTTTCTTT.